The source of this TCR beta chain is a study of post-analysis software for immune sequencing data (dated by TCRdb to about 2015). Regarding the complete study: The recorded disease courses included relapsing-remitting, secondary progressive and progressive-relapsing multiple sclerosis, and some patients had no subtype annotation. Patient repertoires were compared against 11 previously published healthy control repertoires from donors aged roughly 6 to 28 years. A subset of samples was prepared in parallel using single-end sample barcoding, then pooled and co-amplified after Illumina adapter ligation. The research as a whole found: Multiple sclerosis patients had significantly lower normalized Chao1 diversity than controls, a result that suggests substantial peripheral T-cell clonal expansion. Roughly 5 TRBV segments, including TRBV5-6, TRBV5-1 and TRBV20-1, were significantly more frequent in patients than controls. When samples were clustered directly using the F measure, samples prepared in the same batch co-clustered strongly, which prompted a batch-effect correction. The multiple sclerosis patient group was slightly younger than the control group.

To demonstrate the VDJtools post-analysis software, TCR beta repertoires were profiled from the peripheral blood of more than ten young patients with multiple sclerosis. The multiple sclerosis patients were children and adolescents between roughly 6 and 16 years of age. The CDR3, cysteine through phenylalanine, is 13 amino acids long. This entry keeps only the CDR3 DNA: 39 bases, framed from base 1. As encoded in the germline V gene, CDR1 is SGHTA while CDR2 is FQGNSA. Libraries were made using PCR. The instrument given in TCRdb is Illumina HiSeq 2500. To reduce PCR and sequencing biases, unique molecular identifiers were built into the TCR beta cDNA libraries. About 500,000 cDNA molecules were obtained for every 1 to 10 million input T cells, so each molecule roughly corresponded to one T cell. The patient libraries were prepared and sequenced with the same protocol used for the earlier healthy control dataset. Samples belonging to the same batch were prepared together, multiplexed and sequenced on a shared HiSeq lane. As for the original processing: Raw barcoded reads were processed with MIGEC, and single-read molecular identifier groups were discarded before consensus assembly and CDR3 extraction. VDJtools was used for post-analysis of the clonotype tables, and diversity was normalized by down-sampling every dataset to the size of the smallest sample. Repertoire overlap clustering matched CDR3 amino acid but not nucleotide sequences to correct batch-related cross-sample contamination. The public reads were reanalyzed by TCRdb: fastp trimming at Q25, MiXCR alignment, in-frame beta chains only. Each record represents a unique CDR3 protein, reported with the most common genes and DNA among its rows. The V and J calls come from TCRdb's annotation, not from the publication. The sample contains about 500,000 distinct CDR3 sequences, approximately 46% of them found a single time. The ten biggest clones cover about 12% of the sample.

With regard to this clonotype: Its antigen is still unknown. One junction end disagrees with the germline gene, perhaps due to a read error.

The sequence is built from TRBV7-2 and TRBJ2-7; 8 bases in the junction line up with TRBD2. The source material was blood. This receptor was taken from a girl aged 5-17 years with multiple sclerosis. The CDR3: CASSVAGLWEQYF. The nucleotide sequence is TGTGCCAGCAGCGTAGCGGGACTGTGGGAGCAGTACTTC.